The 30 T cell receptor beta chains below were found in one sample sequenced in a study of OX40 agonist ivuxolimab in advanced cancers. Using immunoSEQ multiplex PCR, the repertoire was profiled, and TCRdb retains in-frame clones only, with some absent. This sample has about 55,000 clones, with more than 70% found just once. This specimen consisted of CD4+ or CD8+ T cells sorted from blood, obtained in a trial of the OX40 agonist ivuxolimab. These receptors all stem from an adult with an advanced solid tumor such as melanoma, head and neck, liver or kidney cancer.

In this sample, this clone turned up once. The chain has TRBV10-3 and TRBJ2-2; maybe TRBD2 (7 bases). Per germline, CDR1 ENHRY and CDR2 SYGVKD. V lost 2 bases and J 7 bases, leaving 14 bases between the germline ends. This CDR3 contains 15 residues. CDR3 in amino acids: CAISEEGGGSGELFF. CDR3 DNA: TGTGCCATCAGTGAGGAGGGCGGGGGCAGCGGGGAGCTGTTTTTT.

The chain uses TRBV28 and TRBJ2-2; D gene ambiguous. Germline V CDR1 and CDR2: MDHEN, SYDVKM. Trimming left V 4 bases short and J 7 bases short, with 19 bases between. The CDR3 sequence is 16 residues long. The CDR3 DNA reads TGTGCCAGCAGTTCCAATCCGGGCCAAGGTCACGGGGAGCTGTTTTTT. Amino acids: CASSSNPGQGHGELFF.

The chain is built from TRBV5-8 and TRBJ1-2, with a tentative D call TRBD1 (5 bases). CDR1 SGHTS and CDR2 YDEGEE come from the germline V gene. This CDR3 is built from 16 residues. V was clipped by 0 bases and J by 4 bases, with 16 bases between them. CDR3 nucleotides: TGTGCCAGCAGCTTGGAGGGGACCAGGGCTGCCTATGGCTACACCTTC. Its translation: CASSLEGTRAAYGYTF.

The chain links TRBV19 to TRBJ2-5; 7 bases map to TRBD1. Germline lookup yields CDR1 LNHDA and CDR2 SQIVND (reference sequence). J lost 2 bases, V lost 1 base, and 1 base had no gene match. CDR3 size: 14 residues. This chain's CDR3 is CASSIVGQQETQYF. DNA for the CDR3: TGTGCCAGTAGTATAGTGGGACAGCAAGAGACCCAGTACTTC. The full variable domain, with the rest looked up from reference TRBV19 and TRBJ2-5, is DGGITQSPKYLFRKEGQNVTLSCEQNLNHDAMYWYRQDPGQGLRLIYYSQIVNDFQKGDIAEGYSVSREKKESFPLTVTSAQKNPTAFYLCASSIVGQQETQYFGPGTRLLVL.

The chain couples TRBV5-4 to TRBJ2-7, with a weak D call TRBD2 (6 bases). CDR3 size: 14 residues. The V gene's germline CDR1 is SGHNT and CDR2 YYREEE (reference sequence). The germline V and J ends were trimmed by 5 bases and 0 bases, with 12 bases remaining between them. The CDR3 sequence is CASSVGGISYEQYF. DNA of the CDR3: TGTGCCAGCAGTGTGGGCGGGATCTCCTACGAGCAGTACTTC.

On this clone: One junction end disagrees with the germline gene, perhaps due to a read error. This rearrangement joins TRBV7-7 to TRBJ1-6; D is uncertain. Germline V CDR1 and CDR2: SSHAT, FNYEAQ (reference sequence). The CDR3 is made up of 14 amino acids. The CDR3 DNA is TGTGCTAGCAGCTTGGGCCTTCCCGGCGCACCCCTCCACTTT. Protein: CASSLGLPGAPLHF. Drawing the rest from reference TRBV7-7 and TRBJ1-6, the complete variable domain is GAGVSQSPRYKVTKRGQDVTLRCDPISSHATLYWYQQALGQGPEFLTYFNYEAQPDKSGLPSDRFSAERPEGSISTLTIQRTEQRDSAMYRCASSLGLPGAPLHFGNGTRLTVT.

The chain uses TRBV19 and TRBJ1-5, with D hard to call. The CDR3 has 15 residues. V was shortened by 5 bases and J by 4 bases, with 15 bases between the two germline ends. Per germline, CDR1 LNHDA and CDR2 SQIVND (reference sequence). CDR3 nucleotides: TGTGCCAGTAGTCTAATGACGGGGAGGAATCAGCCCCAGCATTTT. The encoded protein is CASSLMTGRNQPQHF.

This clone showed up just a few times. At one of its ends the junction is not consistent with the germline gene, which may arise from a read error. The J gene is TRBJ2-1, the V gene TRBV7-7; perhaps TRBD1 as D (5 bases). From germline, CDR1 is SSHAT and CDR2 FNYEAQ (reference sequence). The CDR3 covers 16 residues. CDR3 bases: TGTGCTAGCAGCTTAGGGGTCGCCTTCCAAGGCGATGAGCAGTTCTTC. Its protein is CASSLGVAFQGDEQFF.

The chain combines TRBV29-1 with TRBJ2-7; D possibly corresponds to TRBD2 (7 bases). CDR1 SQVTM and CDR2 ANQGSEA come from the germline V gene. The CDR3 is 14 residues long. V was trimmed by 7 bases and J by 0 bases, leaving 16 bases between them. The CDR3 nucleotides are TGCAGCGGCGGGGGAGGGGGGACCTCCTACGAGCAGTACTTC. Protein product: CSGGGGGTSYEQYF.

The chain combines TRBV7-2 with TRBJ2-7, with TRBD2 matching over 12 bases. V shed 5 bases and J 6 bases; nucleotides not matched to a gene: 11. Germline lookup yields CDR1 SGHTA and CDR2 FQGNSA. The CDR3 is 16 residues long. DNA for the CDR3: TGTGCCAGCAGCCCTGGGGCTAGCGGGAGGGCCGTCGAGCAGTACTTC. Amino acid sequence: CASSPGASGRAVEQYF.

The chain joins TRBV7-2 to TRBJ1-2; D might be TRBD1 (5 bases). From germline, CDR1 is SGHTA and CDR2 FQGNSA. The V end lost 0 bases, the J end lost 8 bases, and 16 bases lay between the germline ends. CDR3 length equals 15 residues. CDR3 in amino acids: CASSLATADTRGYTF. The CDR3 nucleotides are TGTGCCAGCAGCTTAGCGACGGCGGACACTCGGGGCTACACCTTC.

This chain uses TRBV19 with TRBJ2-3; TRBD1 aligns across 8 bases. Germline assignment: CDR1 LNHDA and CDR2 SQIVND (reference sequence). CDR3 length: 18 residues. J lost 3 bases, V lost 6 bases, and 17 bases had no gene match. CDR3 DNA: TGTGCCAGTAGCGGGAATTATCAGGGGGCGAGAGTGACAGATACGCAGTATTTT. As protein: CASSGNYQGARVTDTQYF.

The chain uses TRBV28 and TRBJ2-1; TRBD2 aligns across 8 bases. The V gene end was trimmed by 6 bases and the J gene end by 7 bases; junction bases not matched to a gene: 11. Germline V lookup: CDR1 MDHEN, CDR2 SYDVKM. The CDR3 consists of 15 residues. The CDR3, as DNA: TGTGCCAGCAGCTATGGGAGCGGGAGAGGGAATGAGCAGTTCTTC. Translation gives CASSYGSGRGNEQFF. Full variable domain (remainder filled in from reference TRBV28 and TRBJ2-1): DVKVTQSSRYLVKRTGEKVFLECVQDMDHENMFWYRQDPGLGLRLIYFSYDVKMKEKGDIPEGYSVSREKKERFSLILESASTNQTSMYLCASSYGSGRGNEQFFGPGTRLTVL.

The V and J genes are TRBV7-8 and TRBJ2-4; tentative D call: TRBD1 (6 bases). V was pared by 1 base and J by 0 bases, with 16 bases between. CDR3 size: 18 residues. CDR1 and CDR2 from the germline V gene are SGHVS and FQNEAQ. The CDR3 spells CASSLESYYREAKNIQYF. CDR3 DNA: TGTGCCAGCAGCTTAGAGTCCTATTACAGGGAAGCCAAAAACATTCAGTACTTC.

The rearrangement links TRBV11-3 to TRBJ2-1; 9 nucleotides align to TRBD2. Trimming at V came to 1 base and at J to 8 bases, leaving 9 bases not matched to a gene. The CDR3 has 16 residues. The germline V gene has CDR1 SGHNT and CDR2 YENEEA. The CDR3, as DNA: TGTGCCAGCAGCTTAGGGGGCGGCGGGAGGGGCGATGAGCAGTTCTTC. Its translation: CASSLGGGGRGDEQFF.

This clone has only a few counts. The genes are TRBV10-3 and TRBJ1-5, with TRBD1 as a possible D gene (5 bases). The CDR3 consists of 11 residues. Germline V CDR1 and CDR2: ENHRY, SYGVKD. The V end lost 8 bases, the J end lost 6 bases, and 8 bases lay between the germline ends. CDR3 residues: CAIFGGQPQHF. The DNA for the CDR3 is TGTGCCATCTTTGGGGGTCAGCCCCAGCATTTT.

The rearrangement uses TRBV5-1 and TRBJ2-5; a weak D match, TRBD2 (5 bases). Between the trimmed V and J ends, which lost 1 base and 2 bases, there was a span of 12 bases. Per the germline V gene, CDR1 is SGHRS and CDR2 is YFSETQ. This CDR3 spans 15 amino acids. The CDR3 region is CASSLWSSPQETQYF. The CDR3 region has the DNA TGCGCCAGCAGCTTGTGGTCTAGCCCTCAAGAGACCCAGTACTTC.

Comments on this clone: The junction and the germline gene differ at one end; a read error may be behind it. The CDR3 sequence: CASSPGGGLADQGTQYF. CDR3 sequence (DNA): TGTGCTAGCAGCCCAGGAGGCGGACTAGCGGACCAAGGGACGCAGTATTTT. The V call is TRBV7-7, the J call TRBJ2-3, with TRBD2 matching over 10 bases. The V gene's germline CDR1 is SSHAT and CDR2 FNYEAQ (reference sequence). CDR3 length: 17 residues. The whole variable domain, filled in from reference TRBV7-7 and TRBJ2-3, reads GAGVSQSPRYKVTKRGQDVTLRCDPISSHATLYWYQQALGQGPEFLTYFNYEAQPDKSGLPSDRFSAERPEGSISTLTIQRTEQRDSAMYRCASSPGGGLADQGTQYFGPGTRLTVL.

J is TRBJ1-5 and V is TRBV5-6; the D gene is possibly TRBD1 (5 bases). Germline V gives CDR1 SGHDT, CDR2 YYEEEE. Between the trimmed V and J ends, which lost 1 base and 7 bases, there was a span of 6 bases. The CDR3 totals 12 residues. The DNA for the CDR3 is TGTGCCAGCAGCTTGTGGGGGCAGCCCCAGCATTTT. Protein sequence: CASSLWGQPQHF. Supplemented by reference TRBV5-6 and TRBJ1-5, the full variable domain reads DAGVTQSPTHLIKTRGQQVTLRCSPKSGHDTVSWYQQALGQGPQFIFQYYEEEERQRGNFPDRFSGHQFPNYSSELNVNALLLGDSALYLCASSLWGQPQHFGDGTRLSIL.

This clone is a singleton in its sample. The V and J genes are TRBV5-4 and TRBJ2-7, with 8 bases that match TRBD2. CDR3 length: 15 residues. V shed 4 bases and J 3 bases; nucleotides not matched to a gene: 9. Per germline, CDR1 SGHNT and CDR2 YYREEE (reference sequence). CDR3 in DNA: TGTGCCAGCAGCCCAGGGACTAGAGGGGGCTACGAGCAGTACTTC. It specifies CASSPGTRGGYEQYF.

The CDR3 region has the DNA TGTGCCAGCAGGCGAGCGGGAGCTACCTACGAGCAGTACTTC. Protein: CASRRAGATYEQYF. The V and J genes are TRBV28 and TRBJ2-7; TRBD2 aligns across 8 bases. Germline CDR1 MDHEN, CDR2 SYDVKM. The CDR3 has 14 residues. The junction had 6 bases not matched to a gene; V was cut back by 6 bases and J by 2 bases.

The chain combines TRBV28 with TRBJ2-3, with a possible D match to TRBD1 (6 bases). V was clipped by 7 bases and J by 2 bases, with 10 bases between them. The germline gives CDR1 MDHEN, CDR2 SYDVKM. The CDR3 loop spans 13 amino acids. The chain's CDR3 is CASMTGHTDTQYF. The CDR3 DNA follows: TGTGCCAGCATGACAGGTCACACAGATACGCAGTATTTT.

The rearrangement uses TRBV30 and TRBJ1-1, with D unresolved. Looked up from germline, CDR1 is GTSNPN and CDR2 is SVGIG (reference sequence). With 1 base removed from V and 1 base from J, the gap between germline ends came to 10 bases. This CDR3 is built from 14 residues. The CDR3 is CAWSEWQTNTEAFF. Written as DNA, the CDR3 is TGTGCCTGGAGTGAGTGGCAGACGAACACTGAAGCTTTCTTT.

J is TRBJ2-3 and V is TRBV2; no firm D call. The germline CDR1 and CDR2 sequences are SNHLY and FYNNEI. V lost 6 bases, J lost 6 bases, and 10 bases lay in between. The CDR3 runs 12 residues. This CDR3 is CASRWIGDTQYF. For the CDR3, the DNA is TGTGCCAGCAGATGGATAGGCGATACGCAGTATTTT.

CDR3 sequence reads: CASSLGGGGVIEKLFF. The CDR3, as DNA: TGTGCCAGCAGCTTAGGTGGGGGTGGTGTAATTGAAAAACTGTTTTTT. The chain has TRBV7-2 and TRBJ1-4, with D perhaps matching TRBD1 (5 bases). Germline CDR1 reads SGHTA; CDR2 reads FQGNSA. The V gene lost 1 base and the J gene lost 7 bases, with 16 bases spanning the gap. This CDR3 has 16 residues.

V gene TRBV12-5 combines with J gene TRBJ2-4; tentatively, D is TRBD2 (5 bases). The CDR3 spans 14 residues. CDR1 and CDR2 (germline): LGHNT, FRNRAP. Trimming pared 6 bases from V and 8 bases from J, leaving 17 bases between. CDR3 sequence (DNA): TGTGCTAGTGGCCCGGGGATGGATGTGGACATTCAGTACTTC. This translates into CASGPGMDVDIQYF. The whole variable domain, filled in from reference TRBV12-5 and TRBJ2-4, reads DARVTQTPRHKVTEMGQEVTMRCQPILGHNTVFWYRQTMMQGLELLAYFRNRAPLDDSGMPKDRFSAEMPDATLATLKIQPSEPRDSAVYFCASGPGMDVDIQYFGAGTRLSVL.

The chain uses TRBV10-3 and TRBJ2-7; TRBD1 is a possible D gene (5 bases). Trimming removed 3 bases at V and 2 bases at J, with 8 bases between. The germline V gene has CDR1 ENHRY and CDR2 SYGVKD. The CDR3 totals 13 residues. The CDR3 loop reads CAISDGAPYEQYF. For the CDR3, the DNA is TGTGCCATCAGTGATGGGGCCCCCTACGAGCAGTACTTC.

This rearrangement joins TRBV27 to TRBJ2-4; D unresolved. Trimming took off 3 bases at V and 0 bases at J, with 3 bases between the two ends. The CDR3 consists of 13 residues. CDR1 and CDR2 (germline): MNHEY, SMNVEV (reference sequence). Here the CDR3 reads CASSFEAKNIQYF. The DNA of the CDR3 is TGTGCCAGCAGTTTCGAAGCCAAAAACATTCAGTACTTC.

This clone was detected only a few times. The chain is built from TRBV5-1 and TRBJ2-7, with D possibly matching TRBD2 (6 bases). Per germline, CDR1 SGHRS and CDR2 YFSETQ. This CDR3 is 18 amino acids long. The V gene lost 0 bases and the J gene lost 4 bases, with 23 bases spanning the gap. The CDR3 coding sequence is TGCGCCAGCAGCTTGGGGGGGACCGCAAGCGGGTTAGGGTACGAGCAGTACTTC. Residues: CASSLGGTASGLGYEQYF.

This chain links TRBV6-1 with TRBJ2-7, with 12 bases aligning to TRBD2. CDR1 and CDR2 from the germline V gene are MNHNS and SASEGT. The junction had 8 bases not matched to a gene; V was cut back by 7 bases and J by 4 bases. The CDR3 sequence is 15 residues long. CDR3 DNA sequence: TGTGCCAGCAATCCGACTAGCGGGAGTGGTTACGAGCAGTACTTC. This codes for CASNPTSGSGYEQYF.